This T cell receptor (beta chain) was captured in a study of cytomegalovirus exposure and HLA in healthy donors. The study ran its PCR with 60 Vbeta and 13 Jbeta primers. Libraries were prepared by immunoSEQ multiplex PCR; TCRdb keeps only in-frame clonotypes and omits some of them. The data contain 180,000 or so clones, about 80% of them singletons. This sequence was found in a woman in her 30s in good health and CMV-seronegative. Specimen: PBMCs.

The CDR3 bases are TGTGCCAGCAGCGCTGTCAGGGGGGTACCCTACGAGCAGTACTTC. Amino acids: CASSAVRGVPYEQYF. The chain has TRBV6-1 and TRBJ2-7; TRBD1 is a possible D gene (7 bases). Deletions cut 6 bases from V and 2 bases from J, with 17 bases between. Germline loops: CDR1 MNHNS, CDR2 SASEGT. The CDR3 extends over 15 amino acids.